The clone carrying this TCR beta chain was picked up many times. Antigen unknown. The sample belongs to a study of CD8 T cells in ankylosing spondylitis. The study, taken as a whole, reports: Characteristic, it appeared, of ankylosing spondylitis blood was a TCR beta motif of eight highly homologous variants.

Researchers built TCR beta libraries using quantitative 5'-RACE with molecular barcodes. From the 5' RACE reads, TCRdb called clonotypes with MiXCR, one entry per CDR3 protein. The sample consists of approximately 520,000 distinct CDR3 sequences, roughly 5% of them appearing once. V shed 6 bases and J shed 4 bases, with 10 bases lying between them. The CDR3 sequence is 13 residues long. Sequencing was performed on blood, either unsorted or a sorted T cell fraction (not recorded which). The chain recombines TRBV12-3 or TRBV12-4 with TRBJ1-3; no clear D. This clonotype was obtained from a male donor with ankylosing spondylitis. The CDR3 sequence: CASSSRRGNTIYF. The CDR3 DNA reads TGTGCCAGCAGCTCCCGGAGGGGAAACACCATATATTTT.